A single sample gave rise to the 8 T cell receptor beta chains below, sequenced in a study of blood T cell repertoires in COVID-19. Using immunoSEQ multiplex PCR, the repertoire was profiled, and TCRdb retains in-frame clones only, with some absent. The table shows 250,000 to 300,000 clones, with more than 70% occurring only once. The sequenced sample consisted of peripheral blood. The receptors stem from a woman between 40 and 55 years old who had recovered from COVID-19.

The rearrangement joins TRBV30 to TRBJ2-3; no firm D call. Germline V CDR1 and CDR2: GTSNPN, SVGIG (reference sequence). This CDR3 spans 11 amino acids. Deletions cut 8 bases from V and 3 bases from J, with 9 bases between. In DNA form, the CDR3 reads TGTGCCGGAGTGTGGACAGATACGCAGTATTTT. It specifies CAGVWTDTQYF.

The gene calls are TRBV5-1 and TRBJ2-3; D remains unclear. CDR3 size: 14 residues. V shed 0 bases and J shed 3 bases, with 8 bases lying between them. Germline loops: CDR1 SGHRS, CDR2 YFSETQ. The CDR3 spells CASSLAVVTDTQYF. The CDR3 DNA reads TGCGCCAGCAGCTTGGCCGTCGTAACAGATACGCAGTATTTT.

The gene calls are TRBV30 and TRBJ1-6; 7 bases agree with TRBD1. V shed 5 bases and J 14 bases; nucleotides not matched to a gene: 9. This CDR3 is built from 12 residues. Germline V gene data show CDR1 as GTSNPN and CDR2 as SVGIG (reference sequence). The CDR3, as DNA: TGTGCCTGGGCCCCGACAGGGCTCACCCTCCACTTT. It codes for CAWAPTGLTLHF.

In DNA, the CDR3 is TGTGCCACCAGTCAGCAGGGGGCAGGGGGCTACACCTTC. This sequence encodes CATSQQGAGGYTF. The chain links TRBV24-1 to TRBJ1-2, with TRBD1 identical over 8 bases. V lost 6 bases to trimming and J lost 8 bases; unmatched junction nucleotides: 7. Germline V CDR1 and CDR2: KGHDR, SFDVKD. The length of the CDR3 is 13 residues.

In its sample, this clone was seen a few times. The chain uses TRBV19 and TRBJ1-1; 8 nucleotides align to TRBD1. The CDR3 contains 16 residues. Germline V gene lookup returns CDR1 LNHDA and CDR2 SQIVND (reference sequence). Germline trimming cut 2 bases from V and 1 base from J; bases unmatched to any gene: 6. CDR3 in amino acids: CASSIMGQAGNTEAFF. In DNA, the CDR3 is TGTGCCAGTAGTATAATGGGACAGGCAGGGAACACTGAAGCTTTCTTT.

This rearrangement joins TRBV7-2 to TRBJ2-6; 8 bases are a match to TRBD2. V was pared by 5 bases and J by 12 bases, with 9 bases of the junction left unmatched. This CDR3 is 14 amino acids long. Germline V gives CDR1 SGHTA, CDR2 FQGNSA. This CDR3 is CASSPGGAGSVLTF. For the CDR3, the DNA is TGTGCCAGCAGCCCGGGAGGGGCCGGGTCCGTCCTGACTTTC.

The chain carries TRBV15 and TRBJ2-5, with D possibly TRBD1 on 5 matching bases. Looked up from germline, CDR1 is LNHNV and CDR2 is YYDKDF (reference sequence). This CDR3 region has 15 residues. Trimming shortened V by 5 bases and J by 0 bases, and 13 bases separated the two germline ends. The CDR3 protein is CATSRRAGHQETQYF. CDR3 bases: TGTGCCACCAGCCGCCGGGCAGGGCACCAAGAGACCCAGTACTTC.

Here the CDR3 DNA reads TGTGCCAGCAGCTTGGGGGGGCGGGTCCCCTACAATGAGCAGTTCTTC. Translating gives CASSLGGRVPYNEQFF. The chain is built from TRBV5-4 and TRBJ2-1; D is possibly TRBD1 (6 bases). The germline CDR1 and CDR2 sequences are SGHNT and YYREEE (reference sequence). The CDR3 length is 16 residues. Trimming left V 0 bases short and J 2 bases short, with 12 bases between.